Sequencing of this TCR beta chain was carried out in a study of T cell responses to AZD1222 COVID-19 vaccine. Study-wide points: Donors, mostly white British, included more females; clonal diversity was possibly underestimated. Reportedly, close to half of spike-specific TCRs are directed against unmutated variant regions.

On this clone itself: Its antigen is not known.

Generated by immunoSEQ multiplex PCR, the TCRdb table keeps only in-frame clones and is missing some. This table holds around 110,000 clones, approximately 90% found once. The CDR3 loop spans 14 amino acids. Germline V gives CDR1 SGHTA, CDR2 FQGNSA. The ends were cut back, 0 bases at V and 0 bases at J, with 5 bases in the middle. The TCR was taken from an adult who received the AZD1222 COVID-19 vaccine. This sample comprised peripheral blood, obtained 28 days after the second AZD1222 dose. The chain recombines TRBV7-2 with TRBJ1-2; D is undetermined. CDR3 coding DNA: TGTGCCAGCAGCTTAGCGGCCTCTAACTATGGCTACACCTTC. Translating it yields CASSLAASNYGYTF. Looking up the rest from reference TRBV7-2 and TRBJ1-2 gives the full variable domain: GAGVSQSPSNKVTEKGKDVELRCDPISGHTALYWYRQSLGQGLEFLIYFQGNSAPDKSGLPSDRFSAERTGGSVSTLTIQRTQQEDSAVYLCASSLAASNYGYTFGSGTRLTVV.